These 23 T cell receptor beta chains were all obtained from the same sample, sequenced in a study of CD8 T cells in Susac syndrome. A quantity of roughly 0.5 to 1 ug RNA underwent reverse transcription using random hexamers. TCRdb passed the immunoSEQ multiplex PCR reads through MiXCR, listing each CDR3 protein once. The sample lists approximately 130,000 distinct CDR3 sequences; 91% were seen once. The sequencing sample was made of CD8+ T cells from PBMCs. The receptors here all came from a human donor with multiple sclerosis.

The chain recombines TRBV2 with TRBJ1-2; D remains ambiguous. The CDR3 covers 11 residues. Trimming took 9 bases from V and 4 from J, leaving 9 bases between them. The V gene's germline CDR1 is SNHLY and CDR2 FYNNEI. The CDR3 loop reads CASTASYGYTF. Here the CDR3 DNA reads TGTGCCAGTACCGCATCCTATGGCTACACCTTC.

The chain employs TRBV4-1 and TRBJ2-1; D is undetermined. V shed 0 bases and J shed 3 bases, with 3 bases lying between them. CDR3 length: 13 residues. Germline V lookup: CDR1 MGHRA, CDR2 YSYEKL. Here the CDR3 reads CASSQEGYNEQFF. The DNA for the CDR3 is TGCGCCAGCAGCCAAGAGGGCTACAATGAGCAGTTCTTC.

This chain links TRBV5-1 with TRBJ1-4, with 7 bases matching TRBD1. This CDR3 is 18 amino acids long. Germline V CDR1 and CDR2: SGHRS, YFSETQ. With V trimmed by 3 bases and J by 0 bases, 11 bases remained unmatched. CDR3 nucleotide sequence: TGCGCCAGCAGCTCACGACCAGGGGGGATCTCAACTAATGAAAAACTGTTTTTT. Translated, it gives CASSSRPGGISTNEKLFF.

This clonotype was seen once. J is TRBJ2-7 and V is TRBV18; 9 bases are shared with TRBD1. The germline gives CDR1 KGHSH, CDR2 LQKENI. V shed 5 bases, J shed 0 bases, and the junction held 2 bases outside the gene matches. The CDR3 has 14 residues. The CDR3: CASSWTGVSYEQYF. The CDR3 DNA follows: TGTGCCAGCTCATGGACAGGGGTCTCCTACGAGCAGTACTTC. The full variable domain, completed using reference TRBV18 and TRBJ2-7, is NAGVMQNPRHLVRRRGQEARLRCSPMKGHSHVYWYRQLPEEGLKFMVYLQKENIIDESGMPKERFSAEFPKEGPSILRIQQVVRGDSAAYFCASSWTGVSYEQYFGPGTRLTVT.

The CDR3 loop reads CASSLGGQYEQFF. CDR3 DNA: TGTGCCAGCAGTTTGGGGGGACAGTACGAGCAGTTCTTC. The chain is built from TRBV12-3 or TRBV12-4 and TRBJ2-1; D might be TRBD1 (7 bases). Trimming left V 3 bases short and J 10 bases short, with 13 bases between. This CDR3 region has 13 residues.

J is TRBJ1-1 and V is TRBV4-3; D is unresolved. This CDR3 contains 15 residues. Germline V gene data show CDR1 as LGHNA and CDR2 as YSLEER. Trimming stripped 0 bases from V and 6 bases from J, with 14 bases between. For the CDR3, the DNA is TGCGCCAGCAGCCAAGACGGAAATCCGGGCGCTGAAGCTTTCTTT. Encoded protein: CASSQDGNPGAEAFF.

The chain recombines TRBV13 with TRBJ2-3; D remains ambiguous. V was cut by 4 bases and J by 1 base, with 9 bases left in between. Germline lookup yields CDR1 PRHDT and CDR2 FYEKMQ (reference sequence). The CDR3 has 14 residues. This CDR3 reads CASSWDVGTDTQYF. The CDR3 DNA sequence: TGTGCCAGCAGCTGGGATGTGGGCACAGATACGCAGTATTTT.

The chain links TRBV7-9 to TRBJ2-7, with D perhaps TRBD1 (5 bases). Germline values: CDR1 SEHNR, CDR2 FQNEAQ (reference sequence). V was shortened by 4 bases and J by 6 bases, with 13 bases between the two germline ends. The CDR3 is 13 amino acids. CDR3: CASSSKGLIEQYF. CDR3 nucleotides: TGTGCCAGCAGCTCGAAGGGGTTGATCGAGCAGTACTTC.

The chain carries TRBV9 and TRBJ1-1; maybe TRBD1 (6 bases). There are 16 residues in the CDR3. Trimming shortened V by 3 bases and J by 1 base, and 16 bases separated the two germline ends. Germline V CDR1 and CDR2: SGDLS, YYNGEE. The CDR3 sequence: CASSDGTGSGNTEAFF. The CDR3 region has the DNA TGTGCCAGCAGCGACGGTACAGGGTCCGGGAACACTGAAGCTTTCTTT.

The chain has TRBV4-3 and TRBJ2-1; the D gene could be TRBD1 or TRBD2 (5 bases each). V lost 4 bases and J 7 bases, leaving 17 bases between the germline ends. The germline V gene encodes CDR1 LGHNA and CDR2 YSLEER. The CDR3 runs 15 residues. CDR3 DNA sequence: TGCGCCAGCAGCCCGGGGTCCGGGACGGGGAATGAGCAGTTCTTC. It is translated as CASSPGSGTGNEQFF.

The genes are TRBV19 and TRBJ2-5; D gene ambiguous. V dropped 5 bases and J dropped 4 bases, with 11 bases sitting between them. The CDR3 is made up of 13 amino acids. Germline values: CDR1 LNHDA, CDR2 SQIVND (reference sequence). The CDR3 protein is CASSPITTETQYF. CDR3 nucleotides: TGTGCCAGTAGTCCTATTACTACAGAGACCCAGTACTTC.

The rearrangement links TRBV29-1 to TRBJ2-3; D is unresolved. V was pared by 4 bases and J by 5 bases, with 7 bases between. CDR1 and CDR2 from the germline V gene are SQVTM and ANQGSEA. CDR3 length equals 11 residues. The CDR3 nucleotides are TGCAGCGTTGTTTGGGGAGATACGCAGTATTTT. Protein product: CSVVWGDTQYF.

This clonotype has a single count. The gene calls are TRBV19 and TRBJ2-7, with D unclear. This CDR3 is built from 11 residues. Per germline, CDR1 LNHDA and CDR2 SQIVND (reference sequence). The V and J ends lost 5 bases and 9 bases respectively, with 11 bases between them. This CDR3 reads CASSAKTAQYF. The CDR3 DNA sequence: TGTGCCAGTAGTGCAAAGACGGCGCAGTACTTC.

This sequence joins TRBV28 and TRBJ2-3, with D hard to call. V was cut by 7 bases and J by 0 bases, with 11 bases left in between. CDR1 MDHEN and CDR2 SYDVKM come from the germline V gene. CDR3 length: 14 amino acids. The CDR3 nucleotides are TGTGCCAGCACTCCTCTTGTTAGCACAGATACGCAGTATTTT. Translating it yields CASTPLVSTDTQYF.

The chain uses TRBV14 and TRBJ2-7, with 8 bases matching TRBD1. The CDR3 covers 11 residues. Germline CDR1 SGHDN, CDR2 FVKESK. CDR3 sequence: CATGVAYEQYF. The CDR3 nucleotides are TGTGCGACAGGGGTTGCCTACGAGCAGTACTTC. The full variable domain, in which reference TRBV14 and TRBJ2-7 provide the parts outside the CDR3, is EAGVTQFPSHSVIEKGQTVTLRCDPISGHDNLYWYRRVMGKEIKFLLHFVKESKQDESGMPNNRFLAERTGGTYSTLKVQPAELEDSGVYFCATGVAYEQYFGPGTRLTVT.

The DNA for the CDR3 is TGTGCCAGCAGCCCCCGGAGGGCGGGAGATACCGGGGAGCTGTTTTTT. As protein: CASSPRRAGDTGELFF. The gene calls are TRBV3-1 and TRBJ2-2; 7 bases fit TRBD2. Germline V lookup: CDR1 LGHDT, CDR2 YNNKEL (reference sequence). Trimming at V came to 4 bases and at J to 5 bases, leaving 10 bases not matched to a gene. The CDR3 is 16 residues long.

This chain joins TRBV7-3 and TRBJ2-7, with 9 bases aligning to TRBD2. The CDR3 length is 14 residues. CDR1 SGHTA and CDR2 FQGTGA come from the germline V gene. J lost 7 bases, V lost 2 bases, and 6 bases had no gene match. CDR3 in amino acids: CASSLDGAGGEQYF. The CDR3 DNA reads as TGTGCCAGCAGCTTAGACGGGGCGGGGGGGGAGCAGTACTTC.

The chain has TRBV15 and TRBJ2-3; D call uncertain. This CDR3 contains 13 residues. Germline CDR1 is LNHNV and CDR2 is YYDKDF (reference sequence). Trimming pared 6 bases from V and 5 bases from J, leaving 12 bases between. The CDR3 nucleotides read TGTGCCACCAGGGACGAGTGGGAAGATACGCAGTATTTT. Translation: CATRDEWEDTQYF. Drawing the rest from reference TRBV15 and TRBJ2-3, the complete variable domain is DAMVIQNPRYQVTQFGKPVTLSCSQTLNHNVMYWYQQKSSQAPKLLFHYYDKDFNNEADTPDNFQSRRPNTSFCFLDIRSPGLGDTAMYLCATRDEWEDTQYFGPGTRLTVL.

The chain has TRBV9 and TRBJ1-1; 7 bases fit TRBD1. Germline V CDR1 and CDR2: SGDLS, YYNGEE. V shed 0 bases, J shed 1 base, and the junction held 3 bases outside the gene matches. CDR3 length equals 15 residues. CDR3 DNA: TGTGCCAGCAGCGTAGGGAGGGGGCGGAACACTGAAGCTTTCTTT. Translation gives CASSVGRGRNTEAFF.

The chain uses TRBV3-1 and TRBJ2-1; tentatively, D is TRBD2 (5 bases). Germline V lookup: CDR1 LGHDT, CDR2 YNNKEL (reference sequence). The CDR3 covers 14 residues. The ends were cut back, 1 base at V and 7 bases at J, with 11 bases in the middle. CDR3 nucleotides: TGTGCCAGCAGCCAAGGAGCACGGGGTAATGAGCAGTTCTTC. This sequence encodes CASSQGARGNEQFF.

The chain has TRBV5-6 and TRBJ1-4; D not resolved. CDR1 and CDR2 (germline): SGHDT, YYEEEE. With 2 bases removed from V and 8 bases from J, the gap between germline ends came to 13 bases. There are 14 residues in the CDR3. In nucleotides, the CDR3 is TGTGCCAGCAGCTTTGAGTCGTCTGAGGAAAAACTGTTTTTT. Translated: CASSFESSEEKLFF.

This clonotype was detected only once. The chain carries TRBV12-3 or TRBV12-4 and TRBJ2-1; a possible D gene is TRBD2 (5 bases). CDR3 length: 12 amino acids. Deletions cut 8 bases from V and 6 bases from J, with 11 bases between. This chain's CDR3 is CASGSPANEQFF. For the CDR3, the DNA is TGTGCCAGCGGGAGTCCGGCCAATGAGCAGTTCTTC.

The V and J genes are TRBV30 and TRBJ2-2; 14 nucleotides agree with TRBD2. V lost 4 bases, J lost 4 bases, and 5 bases stayed unmatched. Germline V gene data show CDR1 as GTSNPN and CDR2 as SVGIG (reference sequence). This CDR3 has 16 amino acids. Here the CDR3 reads CAWTGLAGVGTGELFF. The CDR3 nucleotides are TGTGCCTGGACGGGACTAGCGGGAGTAGGCACCGGGGAGCTGTTTTTT.